This TCR beta chain was sequenced for a study of blood T cell repertoires in COVID-19. V lost 1 base, J lost 6 bases, and 3 bases stayed unmatched. Germline V lookup: CDR1 MGHDK, CDR2 SYGVNS. The length of the CDR3 is 14 residues. Produced via immunoSEQ multiplex PCR; TCRdb's table is partial and in-frame only. The profile shows 280,000 or so clones, approximately 89% of them singletons. Sequencing input: PBMCs or T cells enriched from blood (not recorded which). This sequence originates from a woman in her forties or fifties who had been exposed to COVID-19. The chain links TRBV25-1 to TRBJ2-1; TRBD2 matches 7 bases. CDR3 in DNA: TGTGCCAGCAGTGAATGGGGGAGGGTCAATGAGCAGTTCTTC. The encoded protein is CASSEWGRVNEQFF.